The present entry profiles one T cell receptor (beta chain) with its context. Different DNA sequences within this sample yield the same CDR3. This CDR3 spans 12 amino acids. Per the germline V gene, CDR1 is SGHRS and CDR2 is YFSETQ. V was pared by 4 bases and J by 4 bases, with 1 base of the junction left unmatched. The data were taken from a study of blood T cell repertoires in COVID-19. Study-wide context: Donors in the United States, Italy and Spain gave samples during acute or convalescent COVID-19. PBMCs, B-cell-depleted T cells, or T cells were the source of the cDNA or gDNA that made up the material.

Data came from immunoSEQ multiplex PCR; TCRdb stores just in-frame clones and leaves some out. The sample holds about 230,000 clones, roughly 83% seen once. This TCR was recovered from a woman in her 50s with acute or convalescent COVID-19. The sequenced material came from peripheral blood. The V call is TRBV5-1, the J call TRBJ2-5; 7 bases are shared with TRBD2. The CDR3 loop is CASSPGGETQYF. The CDR3 bases are TGCGCCAGCAGCCCGGGGGGAGAGACCCAGTACTTC.